Shown below are 8 T cell receptor beta chains from a single sample sequenced in a study of shared clonotypes between healthy human individuals (TCRdb year 2020). The method was the immunoSEQ multiplex PCR assay. TCRdb mirrors the immuneACCESS table, restricted to in-frame sequences. Some clones are absent from its copies; in checked studies, under half trace to an unresolved V gene, and the reason for the others is unknown. The sample table shows 2.5 million or so clones, and over 85% are seen once. Of the sample, over 0.12% is held by the ten largest clones. The sample comprised naive CD4+ T cells sorted from blood. This specimen's cell subset or site label, interpreted: CD45RA+ positively selected. The receptors shown here come from a man aged 18 to 29 in good health.

This clone was recorded at least ten times. The chain employs TRBV19 and TRBJ1-2, with D hard to call. V was cut by 3 bases and J by 8 bases, with 13 bases left in between. The CDR3 sequence is 13 residues long. CDR1 is LNHDA, CDR2 SQIVND, per germline (reference sequence). The CDR3 here is CASSILGYDGYTF. The CDR3 DNA reads as TGTGCCAGTAGTATTTTGGGCTACGACGGCTACACCTTC.

The sample holds a few counts of this clone. CDR3 in amino acids: CASSLPGLSQETQYF. As DNA, the CDR3 is TGTGCCAGCTCACTCCCGGGACTATCCCAAGAGACCCAGTACTTC. The V and J genes are TRBV18 and TRBJ2-5; 7 nucleotides agree with TRBD2. This CDR3 is 15 amino acids long. After removal of 4 bases from V and 1 base from J, the junction contained 6 bases not matched to a gene. CDR1 and CDR2 (germline): KGHSH, LQKENI.

The chain links TRBV14 to TRBJ2-1; 15 bases align to TRBD2. V shed 1 base, J shed 2 bases, and the junction held 6 bases outside the gene matches. This CDR3 comprises 19 residues. Looked up from germline, CDR1 is SGHDN and CDR2 is FVKESK. CDR3 coding DNA: TGTGCCAGCAGCCAAGTAGGCTGGACTAGCGGGAGGGCCTACAATGAGCAGTTCTTC. It yields the protein CASSQVGWTSGRAYNEQFF.

The gene calls are TRBV29-1 and TRBJ2-5; 7 nucleotides agree with TRBD1. V shed 7 bases, J shed 5 bases, and the junction held 4 bases outside the gene matches. This CDR3 region has 11 residues. Germline values: CDR1 SQVTM, CDR2 ANQGSEA. CDR3 amino acids: CSASQGETQYF. CDR3 sequence (DNA): TGCAGCGCTTCACAGGGGGAGACCCAGTACTTC. Complete variable domain (other parts from reference TRBV29-1 and TRBJ2-5): SAVISQKPSRDICQRGTSLTIQCQVDSQVTMMFWYRQQPGQSLTLIATANQGSEATYESGFVIDKFPISRPNLTFSTLTVSNMSPEDSSIYLCSASQGETQYFGPGTRLLVL.

This rearrangement joins TRBV6-1 to TRBJ1-2, with D maybe TRBD1 (5 bases). Germline V lookup: CDR1 MNHNS, CDR2 SASEGT. This CDR3 contains 16 residues. V was clipped by 1 base and J by 8 bases, with 20 bases between them. The CDR3 sequence is CASSEVLRDRREGYTF. DNA of the CDR3: TGTGCCAGCAGTGAAGTCCTCCGGGACCGTCGTGAGGGCTACACCTTC.

This clone was found once. The rearrangement links TRBV30 to TRBJ1-6, with 8 bases fitting TRBD1. Germline CDR1 is GTSNPN and CDR2 is SVGIG (reference sequence). V lost 2 bases and J lost 7; bases outside the gene matches: 7. This CDR3 has 15 amino acids. The CDR3 is CAWSTRTGLNSPLHF. The CDR3 nucleotides read TGTGCCTGGAGTACAAGGACAGGGCTGAATTCACCCCTCCACTTT.

The chain has TRBV30 and TRBJ1-4; 9 positions agree with TRBD1. The CDR3 has 13 residues. After removal of 3 bases from V and 11 bases from J, the junction contained 7 bases not matched to a gene. The V gene's germline CDR1 is GTSNPN and CDR2 SVGIG (reference sequence). The CDR3, as DNA: TGTGCCTGGAGGACACAGGGGGCGTCCAAACTGTTTTTT. Its protein product is CAWRTQGASKLFF.

Notes on this clone: The junction departs from the called germline gene at one end, perhaps through a read error. The sample contains more than one DNA sequence encoding this CDR3. V gene TRBV7-9 combines with J gene TRBJ1-3, with D unclear. Germline-derived CDR1 and CDR2 are SEHNR and FQNEAQ (reference sequence). The CDR3 runs to 15 residues. As DNA, the CDR3 is TGTGCTAGCAGCTTATCTTACAGCTCTGGAAACACCATATATTTT. Translation gives CASSLSYSSGNTIYF.